This T cell receptor beta chain was captured in a study of shared clonotypes between healthy human individuals. Naive-designated CD8 cells lacked CD45RO, were positively enriched for CCR7, and omitted terminally differentiated effector memory CD45RA+ cells. From germline, CDR1 is SGHRS and CDR2 YFSETQ. The CDR3 consists of 14 residues. Genomic DNA (from each subset) was split evenly across several immunoSEQ plates. Assay: immunoSEQ multiplex PCR; the TCRdb copy retains only in-frame clones and omits some. This table holds approximately 590,000 clones, nearly 97% found once. The sequence was collected from a woman aged 30 to 39 in good health. The sequenced sample was naive CD8+ T cells sorted from blood. V is TRBV5-1 and J is TRBJ2-5; perhaps TRBD2 as D (6 bases). TRBJ2-7 explains the end of the DNA better; the J call may be wrong. CDR3: CASSLSGGSYEQYF. For the CDR3, the DNA is TGCGCCAGCAGCTTGTCCGGGGGCTCCTACGAGCAGTACTTC.